The 32 T cell receptor beta chains listed next were all sequenced from one sample in a study of T cells in Graves' hyperthyroidism and ophthalmopathy. Amplification targeted TCR beta CDR3 regions from RNA transcripts. A set of HTBI primers served as the primers for a first-round RT-PCR of the TCR CDR3. TCRdb re-called the multiplex PCR reads with MiXCR, one entry per CDR3 protein. This sample has about 400,000 distinct CDR3 sequences; approximately 15% occur once, and the top ten carry less than 35%. The sequenced sample was blood. These receptors all come from a woman aged 25-40 years with Graves' hyperthyroidism.

Concerning this clonotype: This may come from a read error, since a much larger clone is one base off. The gene calls are TRBV28 and TRBJ2-5, with TRBD1 matching 7 bases. There are 15 residues in the CDR3. Germline values: CDR1 MDHEN, CDR2 SYDVKM. The CDR3 DNA reads TGTGTCAGCAGTTTGGGGACAGTGGGGGAAGAGACCCAGTACTTC. This encodes CVSSLGTVGEETQYF.

This clonotype was observed a few times. V gene TRBV7-3 combines with J gene TRBJ2-1; 9 positions agree with TRBD1. Germline CDR1 SGHTA, CDR2 FQGTGA. The CDR3 totals 17 residues. V gave up 5 bases and J gave up 7 bases; unmatched junction bases: 15. The CDR3 coding sequence is TGTGCCAGCAGCGCTTACCCACAGGGGGCGGGTCAAAATGAGCAGTTCTTC. It encodes CASSAYPQGAGQNEQFF.

This clonotype was picked up many times. V gene TRBV7-2 combines with J gene TRBJ1-2, with D perhaps matching TRBD1 (6 bases). V was pared by 4 bases and J by 0 bases, with 18 bases between. Germline V lookup: CDR1 SGHTA, CDR2 FQGNSA. The CDR3 totals 17 residues. CDR3 residues: CASSSTGMMVPNYGYTF. As DNA, the CDR3 is TGTGCCAGCAGCTCAACAGGGATGATGGTCCCTAACTATGGCTACACCTTC.

This clonotype was counted at least ten times. The V gene is TRBV7-2, the J gene TRBJ2-3; the D gene is possibly TRBD2 (5 bases). Trimming shortened V by 5 bases and J by 10 bases, and 13 bases separated the two germline ends. The germline gives CDR1 SGHTA, CDR2 FQGNSA. The CDR3 is 12 residues long. Written as DNA, the CDR3 is TGTGCCAGCAGCCCCCTAGGAGGTGCGCAGTATTTT. It specifies CASSPLGGAQYF.

This clonotype has a count of ten or more. The J gene is TRBJ2-7, the V gene TRBV28; TRBD1 might be the D (5 bases). The CDR3 is 13 residues long. V was trimmed by 4 bases and J by 2 bases, leaving 9 bases between them. The germline CDR1 and CDR2 sequences are MDHEN and SYDVKM. The CDR3 loop reads CASSSGHTYEQYF. The CDR3 bases are TGTGCCAGCAGTTCAGGGCACACCTACGAGCAGTACTTC.

This clonotype was detected only a few times. The rearrangement joins TRBV20-1 to TRBJ2-3, with D perhaps TRBD2 (7 bases). Germline V gene sequence: CDR1 DFQATT, CDR2 SNEGSKA (reference sequence). V dropped 1 base and J dropped 3 bases, with 17 bases sitting between them. This CDR3 comprises 16 residues. The CDR3 loop reads CSARGREGRGTDTQYF. For the CDR3, the DNA is TGCAGTGCTAGAGGGAGGGAGGGGAGGGGGACAGATACGCAGTATTTT.

This clonotype was picked up a small number of times. CDR3 sequence: CASGPWGARDEQYF. DNA of the CDR3: TGTGCCAGCGGTCCCTGGGGGGCGCGGGACGAGCAGTACTTC. The J gene is TRBJ2-7, the V gene TRBV27; D is tentatively TRBD1 or TRBD2 (6 bases each). The CDR3 contains 14 residues. Germline lookup yields CDR1 MNHEY and CDR2 SMNVEV (reference sequence). Trimming removed 8 bases at V and 5 bases at J, with 19 bases between.

This sequence joins TRBV15 and TRBJ2-7; TRBD1 agrees at 7 bases. V lost 1 base and J lost 0; bases outside the gene matches: 9. CDR3 length: 17 amino acids. CDR1 LNHNV and CDR2 YYDKDF come from the germline V gene (reference sequence). DNA for the CDR3: TGTGCCACCAGCAGAGTTCAGGGGGAATTGGGCTCCTACGAGCAGTACTTC. This translates into CATSRVQGELGSYEQYF.

The CDR3 region is CASSAAGTFSGELFF. The CDR3 region has the DNA TGCGCCAGCAGCGCAGCCGGGACTTTCAGCGGGGAGCTGTTTTTT. V is TRBV4-1 and J is TRBJ2-2, with D maybe TRBD2 (6 bases). Germline V gives CDR1 MGHRA, CDR2 YSYEKL. Trimming took 5 bases from V and 7 from J, leaving 17 bases between them. This CDR3 has 15 amino acids.

On this clonotype: With a much larger clone just one base away, this may be a read error. The V and J genes are TRBV6-9 and TRBJ2-1; 12 bases agree with TRBD2. Trimming removed 7 bases from V and 10 bases from J; junction bases left unmatched: 11. The CDR3 is made up of 15 amino acids. Germline-derived CDR1 and CDR2 are MNHGY and SVAAGI. The CDR3 sequence: CASILLAGGTKEQFF. As DNA, the CDR3 is TGTGCCAGCATTTTACTAGCGGGAGGAACCAAGGAGCAGTTCTTC.

The chain carries TRBV20-1 and TRBJ2-1; a possible D gene is TRBD2 (6 bases). The CDR3 sequence is 11 residues long. Germline CDR1 reads DFQATT; CDR2 reads SNEGSKA (reference sequence). V was trimmed by 3 bases and J by 10 bases, leaving 10 bases between them. Here the CDR3 reads CSARWGDEQFF. The CDR3 region has the DNA TGCAGTGCTAGGTGGGGGGACGAGCAGTTCTTC.

The chain combines TRBV12-3 or TRBV12-4 with TRBJ1-3; D uncertain. The CDR3 consists of 13 residues. V gave up 2 bases and J gave up 4 bases, with 6 bases separating them. This CDR3 reads CASSLTVGNTIYF. The CDR3 DNA is TGTGCCAGCAGTTTAACAGTCGGAAACACCATATATTTT.

The chain has TRBV15 and TRBJ1-4; 9 bases match TRBD1. Germline lookup yields CDR1 LNHNV and CDR2 YYDKDF (reference sequence). V dropped 0 bases and J dropped 6; count of bases not matched to a gene: 5. The CDR3 is 16 amino acids. The DNA of the CDR3 is TGTGCCACCAGCAGAGATCGGGGGACAGGGTATGAAAAACTGTTTTTT. Translating it yields CATSRDRGTGYEKLFF.

The chain joins TRBV19 to TRBJ2-5; tentatively, D is TRBD2 (5 bases). The CDR3 length is 15 residues. CDR1 and CDR2 (germline): LNHDA, SQIVND (reference sequence). The ends were cut back, 0 bases at V and 4 bases at J, with 12 bases in the middle. CDR3 protein: CASSIDLGVGETQYF. CDR3 nucleotide sequence: TGTGCCAGTAGTATAGATCTCGGGGTCGGAGAGACCCAGTACTTC.

This clonotype appeared many times. V usage is TRBV2 and J usage is TRBJ2-7; 12 positions match TRBD2. Losses at the gene ends were 7 bases for V and 0 bases for J; bases not matched to a gene: 10. CDR3 length equals 17 residues. Looked up from germline, CDR1 is SNHLY and CDR2 is FYNNEI. Here the CDR3 DNA reads TGTGCCAGCACGTCATCTAGCGGGAGGGGGCCCTCCTACGAGCAGTACTTC. The encoded protein is CASTSSSGRGPSYEQYF.

This clonotype has at least ten counts. The V gene is TRBV6-1, the J gene TRBJ2-5; D unresolved. Trimming stripped 7 bases from V and 0 bases from J, with 15 bases between. From germline, CDR1 is MNHNS and CDR2 SASEGT. This CDR3 is built from 15 residues. The CDR3, as DNA: TGTGCCAGCACCCAGGAGTACGGGTACCAAGAGACCCAGTACTTC. Amino acids: CASTQEYGYQETQYF.

This clonotype has at least ten counts. The chain carries TRBV28 and TRBJ1-4; the D gene is possibly TRBD1 (5 bases). The CDR3 has 14 residues. With 4 bases removed from V and 2 bases from J, the gap between germline ends came to 8 bases. The germline V gene has CDR1 MDHEN and CDR2 SYDVKM. CDR3 in DNA: TGTGCCAGCAGTTCAGGGTCGACTAATGAAAAACTGTTTTTT. This encodes CASSSGSTNEKLFF.

Ten or more counts support this clonotype. The chain employs TRBV20-1 and TRBJ1-2, with D possibly TRBD1 on 5 matching bases. V lost 3 bases and J lost 5, with 10 bases in between. CDR3 length: 12 residues. Germline V CDR1 and CDR2: DFQATT, SNEGSKA (reference sequence). This CDR3 reads CSARQGGYGYTF. CDR3 bases: TGCAGTGCTAGGCAGGGAGGGTATGGCTACACCTTC.

V and J are TRBV6-2 or TRBV6-3 and TRBJ2-2; 9 positions match TRBD2. The J segment lost 7 bases and the V segment lost 6 bases, leaving 12 bases of the junction unmatched. This CDR3 spans 16 amino acids. Germline CDR1 and CDR2: MNHEY and SVGEGT. The CDR3 nucleotides are TGTGCCAGCAGAGCCGGTGGCGGGAGGGCCGGCGGGGAGCTGTTTTTT. It yields the protein CASRAGGGRAGGELFF.

This clonotype occurred a few times. The V call is TRBV2, the J call TRBJ2-7; D is perhaps TRBD2 (6 bases). This CDR3 contains 14 residues. The V gene's germline CDR1 is SNHLY and CDR2 FYNNEI. Trimming removed 3 bases from V and 4 bases from J, with 13 bases in between. CDR3 in DNA: TGTGCCAGCAGTGAGTGGCGGGACGTGTACGAGCAGTACTTC. Translating gives CASSEWRDVYEQYF.

The table lists this clonotype with many counts. This chain joins TRBV12-3 or TRBV12-4 and TRBJ2-1; 12 bases agree with TRBD2. The CDR3 consists of 15 residues. The V gene end was trimmed by 6 bases and the J gene end by 4 bases; junction bases not matched to a gene: 4. The CDR3 here is CASRPGTSGYNEQFF. In nucleotides, the CDR3 is TGTGCCAGCAGACCCGGGACTAGCGGGTACAATGAGCAGTTCTTC.

The chain is built from TRBV10-3 and TRBJ2-7; the match to TRBD2 covers 7 bases. Germline CDR1 ENHRY, CDR2 SYGVKD. This CDR3 contains 14 residues. The J segment lost 3 bases and the V segment lost 3 bases, leaving 5 bases of the junction unmatched. CDR3 sequence: CAISEAAGVYEQYF. The DNA for the CDR3 is TGTGCCATCAGTGAAGCTGCGGGAGTCTACGAGCAGTACTTC.

J is TRBJ2-7 and V is TRBV5-4, with TRBD1 matching over 8 bases. Per the germline V gene, CDR1 is SGHNT and CDR2 is YYREEE (reference sequence). CDR3 size: 17 residues. Trimming took 0 bases from V and 2 from J; bases not matched to a gene: 10. Here the CDR3 DNA reads TGTGCCAGCAGCTTGGGGCCGAACGGACAGGGAACCTACGAGCAGTACTTC. It encodes CASSLGPNGQGTYEQYF. The full variable domain, completed using reference TRBV5-4 and TRBJ2-7, is ETGVTQSPTHLIKTRGQQVTLRCSSQSGHNTVSWYQQALGQGPQFIFQYYREEENGRGNFPPRFSGLQFPNYSSELNVNALELDDSALYLCASSLGPNGQGTYEQYFGPGTRLTVT.

The table lists this clonotype with many counts. The chain joins TRBV27 to TRBJ2-7; D is ambiguous. The CDR3 covers 15 residues. V lost 8 bases and J 6 bases, leaving 23 bases between the germline ends. Per the germline V gene, CDR1 is MNHEY and CDR2 is SMNVEV (reference sequence). The CDR3 DNA is TGTGCCAGCCCCGAAAGAGTTAAATGGGCATTCGAGCAGTACTTC. Protein sequence: CASPERVKWAFEQYF.

This clonotype has a count of ten or more. The J gene is TRBJ2-1, the V gene TRBV4-1; D remains unclear. Germline-derived CDR1 and CDR2 are MGHRA and YSYEKL. V lost 0 bases to trimming and J lost 4 bases, with 7 bases between them. CDR3 size: 14 residues. The CDR3 sequence is CASSQESGYNEQFF. The CDR3 DNA follows: TGCGCCAGCAGCCAAGAAAGTGGGTACAATGAGCAGTTCTTC.

This chain joins TRBV13 and TRBJ2-7, with TRBD2 matching over 7 bases. The CDR3 length is 14 residues. V trimming: 4 bases; J trimming: 0 bases; junction bases outside the gene matches: 3. Germline V gene lookup returns CDR1 PRHDT and CDR2 FYEKMQ (reference sequence). For the CDR3, the DNA is TGTGCCAGCAGCTCCGGCGGGAGCTCCTACGAGCAGTACTTC. It codes for CASSSGGSSYEQYF.

This clonotype was counted many times. This chain links TRBV3-1 with TRBJ2-1; D call uncertain. Germline V gene lookup returns CDR1 LGHDT and CDR2 YNNKEL (reference sequence). This CDR3 contains 16 residues. V gave up 0 bases and J gave up 7 bases, with 16 bases separating them. The CDR3 DNA follows: TGTGCCAGCAGCCAAGATATGGCGTTAGGTAGTAATGAGCAGTTCTTC. It codes for CASSQDMALGSNEQFF.

At least ten counts were recorded for this clonotype. This chain joins TRBV20-1 and TRBJ2-5, with TRBD2 matching over 7 bases. The CDR3 extends over 15 amino acids. The trim removed 5 bases at V and 2 bases at J, leaving 11 bases unmatched. Germline CDR1 DFQATT, CDR2 SNEGSKA (reference sequence). The CDR3 sequence: CSAGTAGELQETQYF. The CDR3 DNA is TGCAGTGCTGGAACGGCGGGGGAGCTACAAGAGACCCAGTACTTC.

This clonotype was counted only a few times. Relative to the germline gene, one junction end is altered; a read error may explain this. This chain links TRBV7-7 with TRBJ2-3; D possibly corresponds to TRBD1 (5 bases). From germline, CDR1 is SSHAT and CDR2 FNYEAQ (reference sequence). There are 13 residues in the CDR3. Here the CDR3 DNA reads TGTGCCAGCAGCCGACAGATAGCAGACACGCAGTATTTT. Translated, it gives CASSRQIADTQYF.

The genes are TRBV2 and TRBJ2-5; TRBD2 matches 7 bases. The CDR3 is 17 residues long. Germline CDR1 is SNHLY and CDR2 is FYNNEI. The V gene end was trimmed by 8 bases and the J gene end by 5 bases; junction bases not matched to a gene: 20. CDR3 amino acids: CASLSPSGVGGRETQYF. Here the CDR3 DNA reads TGTGCCAGCCTCTCCCCCAGCGGAGTGGGGGGGAGGGAGACCCAGTACTTC.

This clonotype was observed a handful of times. The chain carries TRBV18 and TRBJ1-4; D gene uncertain. V lost 8 bases and J lost 8, with 12 bases in between. The CDR3 is 12 amino acids. CDR1 KGHSH and CDR2 LQKENI come from the germline V gene. The DNA for the CDR3 is TGTGCCAGCACCGGCGGCCGGGAAAAACTGTTTTTT. It is translated as CASTGGREKLFF. The entire variable domain, with the rest obtained from reference TRBV18 and TRBJ1-4, is as follows: NAGVMQNPRHLVRRRGQEARLRCSPMKGHSHVYWYRQLPEEGLKFMVYLQKENIIDESGMPKERFSAEFPKEGPSILRIQQVVRGDSAAYFCASTGGREKLFFGSGTQLSVL.

In this sample, this clonotype turned up many times. The V gene is TRBV28, the J gene TRBJ2-7, with 7 nucleotides matching TRBD1. The CDR3 length is 15 residues. Per germline, CDR1 MDHEN and CDR2 SYDVKM. The V and J ends lost 3 bases and 2 bases, in that order; junction bases with no gene match: 7. The CDR3 region is CASSFVGQGAYEQYF. Written as DNA, the CDR3 is TGTGCCAGCAGTTTTGTAGGGCAGGGGGCCTACGAGCAGTACTTC.